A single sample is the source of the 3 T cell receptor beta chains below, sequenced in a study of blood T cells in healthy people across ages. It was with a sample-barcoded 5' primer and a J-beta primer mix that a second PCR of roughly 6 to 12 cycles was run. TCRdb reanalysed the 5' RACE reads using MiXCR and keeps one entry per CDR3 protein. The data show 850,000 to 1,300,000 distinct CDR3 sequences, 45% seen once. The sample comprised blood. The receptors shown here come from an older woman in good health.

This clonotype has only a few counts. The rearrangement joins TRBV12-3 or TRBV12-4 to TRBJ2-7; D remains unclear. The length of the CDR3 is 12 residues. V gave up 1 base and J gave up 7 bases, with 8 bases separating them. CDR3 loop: CASSLVVAEQYF. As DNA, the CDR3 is TGTGCCAGCAGTTTAGTTGTCGCTGAGCAGTACTTC.

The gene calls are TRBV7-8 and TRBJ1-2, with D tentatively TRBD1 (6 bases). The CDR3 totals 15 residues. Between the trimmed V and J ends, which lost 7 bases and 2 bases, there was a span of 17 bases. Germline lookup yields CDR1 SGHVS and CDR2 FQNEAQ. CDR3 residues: CASTPAHTGNYGYTF. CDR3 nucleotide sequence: TGTGCCAGCACACCAGCCCACACAGGGAACTATGGCTACACCTTC. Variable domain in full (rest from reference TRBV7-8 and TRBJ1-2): GAGVSQSPRYKVAKRGQDVALRCDPISGHVSLFWYQQALGQGPEFLTYFQNEAQLDKSGLPSDRFFAERPEGSVSTLKIQRTQQEDSAVYLCASTPAHTGNYGYTFGSGTRLTVV.

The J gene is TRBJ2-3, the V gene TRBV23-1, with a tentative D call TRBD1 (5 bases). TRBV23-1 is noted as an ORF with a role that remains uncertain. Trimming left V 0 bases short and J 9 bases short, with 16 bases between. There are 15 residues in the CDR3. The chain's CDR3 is CASSQSQQASVTQYF. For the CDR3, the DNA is TGCGCCAGCAGTCAATCGCAACAGGCCTCTGTGACGCAGTATTTT.